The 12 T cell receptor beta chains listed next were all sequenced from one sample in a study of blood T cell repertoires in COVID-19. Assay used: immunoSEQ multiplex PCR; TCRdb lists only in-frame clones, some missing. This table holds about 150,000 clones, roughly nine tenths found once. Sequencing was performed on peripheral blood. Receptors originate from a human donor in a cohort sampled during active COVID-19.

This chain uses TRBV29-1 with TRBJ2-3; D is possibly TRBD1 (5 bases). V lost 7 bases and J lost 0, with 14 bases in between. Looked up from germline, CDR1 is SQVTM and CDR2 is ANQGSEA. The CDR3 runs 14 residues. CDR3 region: CSAVDTQSTDTQYF. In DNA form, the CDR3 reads TGCAGCGCCGTGGACACACAAAGCACAGATACGCAGTATTTT.

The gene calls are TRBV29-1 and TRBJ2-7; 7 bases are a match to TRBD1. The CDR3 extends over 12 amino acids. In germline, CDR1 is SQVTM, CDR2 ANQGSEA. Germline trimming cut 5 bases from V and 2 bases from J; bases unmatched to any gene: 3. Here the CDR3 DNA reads TGCAGCGTTCGGGACAGAGCCTACGAGCAGTACTTC. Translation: CSVRDRAYEQYF.

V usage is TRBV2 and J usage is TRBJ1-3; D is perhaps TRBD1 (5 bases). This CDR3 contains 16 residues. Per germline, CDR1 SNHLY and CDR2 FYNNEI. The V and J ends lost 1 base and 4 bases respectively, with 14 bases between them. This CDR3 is CASSEVTADDGNTIYF. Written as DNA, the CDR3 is TGTGCCAGCAGTGAAGTGACAGCAGACGACGGAAACACCATATATTTT. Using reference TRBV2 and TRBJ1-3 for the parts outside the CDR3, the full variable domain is EPEVTQTPSHQVTQMGQEVILRCVPISNHLYFYWYRQILGQKVEFLVSFYNNEISEKSEIFDDQFSVERPDGSNFTLKIRSTKLEDSAMYFCASSEVTADDGNTIYFGEGSWLTVV.

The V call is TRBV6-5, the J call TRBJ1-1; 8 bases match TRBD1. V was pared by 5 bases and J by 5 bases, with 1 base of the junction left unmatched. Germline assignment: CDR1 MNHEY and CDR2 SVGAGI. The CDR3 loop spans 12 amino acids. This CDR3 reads CASSTGGTEAFF. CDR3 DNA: TGTGCCAGCAGTACAGGGGGTACTGAAGCTTTCTTT.

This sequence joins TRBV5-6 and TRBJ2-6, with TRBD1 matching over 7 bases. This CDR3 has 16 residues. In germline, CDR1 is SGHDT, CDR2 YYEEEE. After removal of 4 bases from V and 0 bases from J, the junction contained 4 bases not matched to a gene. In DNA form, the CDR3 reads TGTGCCAGCAGCATGACAGGGCCCTCTGGGGCCAACGTCCTGACTTTC. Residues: CASSMTGPSGANVLTF.

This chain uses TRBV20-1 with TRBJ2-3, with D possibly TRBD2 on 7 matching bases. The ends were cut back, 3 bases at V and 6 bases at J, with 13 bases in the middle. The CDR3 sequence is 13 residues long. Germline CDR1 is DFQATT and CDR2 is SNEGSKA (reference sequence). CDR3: CSASGGGPDTQYF. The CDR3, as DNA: TGCAGTGCTAGTGGGGGGGGGCCTGATACGCAGTATTTT.

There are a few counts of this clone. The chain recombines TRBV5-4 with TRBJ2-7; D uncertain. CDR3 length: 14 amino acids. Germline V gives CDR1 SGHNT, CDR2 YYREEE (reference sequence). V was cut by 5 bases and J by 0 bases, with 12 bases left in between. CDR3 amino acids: CASSPESSSYEQYF. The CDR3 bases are TGTGCCAGCAGTCCTGAGAGTAGCTCCTACGAGCAGTACTTC.

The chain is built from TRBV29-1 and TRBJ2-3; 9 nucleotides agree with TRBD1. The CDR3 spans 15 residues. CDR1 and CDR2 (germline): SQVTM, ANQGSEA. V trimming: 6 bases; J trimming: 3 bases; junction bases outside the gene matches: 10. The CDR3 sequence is CSVPGTGNWTDTQYF. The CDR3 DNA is TGCAGCGTGCCCGGGACAGGGAATTGGACAGATACGCAGTATTTT.

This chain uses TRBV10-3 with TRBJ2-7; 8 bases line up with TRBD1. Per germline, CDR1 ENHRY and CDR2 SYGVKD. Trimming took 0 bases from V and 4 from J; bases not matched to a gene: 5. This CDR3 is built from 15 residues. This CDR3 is CAISESGRGQYEQYF. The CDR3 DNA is TGTGCCATCAGTGAGTCAGGCAGGGGGCAGTACGAGCAGTACTTC.

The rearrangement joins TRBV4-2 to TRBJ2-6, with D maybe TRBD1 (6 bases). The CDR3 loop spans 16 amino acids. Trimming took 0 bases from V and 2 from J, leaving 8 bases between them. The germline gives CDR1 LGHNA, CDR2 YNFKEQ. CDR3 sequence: CASSQEDRTGANVLTF. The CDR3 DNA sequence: TGTGCCAGCAGCCAAGAGGACAGAACTGGGGCCAACGTCCTGACTTTC.

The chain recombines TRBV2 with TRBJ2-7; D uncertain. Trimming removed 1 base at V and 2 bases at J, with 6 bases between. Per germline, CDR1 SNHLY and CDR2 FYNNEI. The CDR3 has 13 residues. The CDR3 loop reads CASSEGLAYEQYF. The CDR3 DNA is TGTGCCAGCAGTGAAGGGCTCGCCTACGAGCAGTACTTC.

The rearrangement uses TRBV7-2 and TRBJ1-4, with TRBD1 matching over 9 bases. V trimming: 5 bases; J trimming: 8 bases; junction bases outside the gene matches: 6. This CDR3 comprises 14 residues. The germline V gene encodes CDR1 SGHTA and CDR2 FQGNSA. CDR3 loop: CASSRDRVGEKLFF. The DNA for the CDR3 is TGTGCCAGCAGCAGGGACAGGGTGGGGGAAAAACTGTTTTTT.